The 30 T cell receptor beta chains given below trace back to one sample, sequenced in a study of immune characterization of retroperitoneal liposarcoma (dated 2019 in TCRdb). Libraries came from PCR. TCRdb lists the instrument as NextSeq 500. The public sequencing data were trimmed at Q25 with fastp and processed into clonotypes with MiXCR by TCRdb, which kept only in-frame beta chains. Rows with one shared CDR3 protein collapse into an entry with the most common genes and DNA. The table for this sample lists over 8,000 distinct CDR3 sequences; about a quarter of them were counted only once. The ten largest make up 6.5% to 10% of the sample. Sample: tumor tissue. Receptors originate from a female donor with retroperitoneal liposarcoma.

The rearrangement links TRBV10-3 to TRBJ2-3, with 8 positions matching TRBD2. V lost 2 bases, J lost 4 bases, and 5 bases stayed unmatched. Germline V gene lookup returns CDR1 ENHRY and CDR2 SYGVKD. The length of the CDR3 is 15 residues. CDR3 sequence (DNA): TGTGCCATCAGTGAGGCCAGCGGGGGTGCAGATACGCAGTATTTT. This encodes CAISEASGGADTQYF.

The chain employs TRBV5-3 and TRBJ1-6; D remains ambiguous. TRBV5-3 is noted as an ORF with a role that remains uncertain. This CDR3 has 16 residues. Trimming removed 8 bases at V and 11 bases at J, with 26 bases between. The CDR3 DNA sequence: TGTGCCAGCAGCGACATTCCGAGAGGGCCCGGGACACCCCTCCACTTT. The encoded protein is CASSDIPRGPGTPLHF.

This clonotype came up a few times. The chain uses TRBV6-4 and TRBJ1-6, with D possibly matching TRBD1 (5 bases). Trimming cost V 6 bases and J 6 bases, with 12 bases left between them. Germline CDR1 reads MRHNA; CDR2 reads SNTAGT. CDR3 length: 14 amino acids. This CDR3 reads CASSRDGLNSPLHF. The CDR3 nucleotides are TGTGCCAGCAGCCGGGACGGTCTTAATTCACCCCTCCACTTT.

V and J are TRBV12-3 or TRBV12-4 and TRBJ2-1; D remains ambiguous. Deletions cut 11 bases from V and 0 bases from J, with 14 bases between. The CDR3 loop spans 14 amino acids. The CDR3 nucleotides read TGTGCCGGCACCGTCTCTCGCTCCTACAATGAGCAGTTCTTC. Its protein product is CAGTVSRSYNEQFF.

The chain joins TRBV11-1 to TRBJ2-1; D perhaps matches TRBD1 (5 bases). The CDR3 consists of 13 residues. The germline V and J ends were trimmed by 5 bases and 13 bases, with 18 bases remaining between them. The germline gives CDR1 SGHAT, CDR2 FQDESV (reference sequence). The CDR3 region is CASSPDTLETQFF. In DNA form, the CDR3 reads TGTGCCAGCAGCCCGGACACTTTAGAGACCCAGTTCTTC. Based on the CDR3 plus reference TRBV11-1 and TRBJ2-1, the full variable domain is EAEVAQSPRYKITEKSQAVAFWCDPISGHATLYWYRQILGQGPELLVQFQDESVVDDSQLPKDRFSAERLKGVDSTLKIQPAELGDSAMYLCASSPDTLETQFFGPGTRLTVL.

At least ten counts were recorded for this clonotype. The chain recombines TRBV6-1 with TRBJ2-1; 8 positions agree with TRBD2. In germline, CDR1 is MNHNS, CDR2 SASEGT. V lost 6 bases to trimming and J lost 10 bases; unmatched junction nucleotides: 17. CDR3 length: 16 amino acids. The CDR3 is CASSERGGGSSYEQFF. CDR3 coding DNA: TGTGCCAGCAGCGAAAGGGGCGGGGGGAGCTCCTACGAGCAGTTCTTC.

This clonotype occurred many times. The gene calls are TRBV11-2 and TRBJ2-5, with 9 bases that match TRBD1. Per germline, CDR1 SGHAT and CDR2 FQNNGV. V lost 1 base, J lost 11 bases, and 14 bases stayed unmatched. This CDR3 comprises 16 residues. The CDR3 spells CASSLVVGTGNLEQYF. CDR3 nucleotides: TGTGCCAGCAGCTTAGTCGTTGGGACAGGGAACCTTGAGCAGTACTTC.

The table lists this clonotype with a few counts. The chain couples TRBV11-2 to TRBJ2-1, with 7 bases lining up with TRBD2. Germline CDR1 reads SGHAT; CDR2 reads FQNNGV. V trimming: 1 base; J trimming: 10 bases; junction bases outside the gene matches: 13. The CDR3 runs to 16 residues. The CDR3 is CASSLVSGGGTYEQFF. The CDR3 DNA is TGTGCCAGCAGCTTAGTATCGGGGGGAGGGACCTACGAGCAGTTCTTC.

As DNA, the CDR3 is TGTGCCAGCAGTGAATTTGGACTGGAAGAGACCCAGTACTTC. Translation gives CASSEFGLEETQYF. The chain has TRBV6-1 and TRBJ2-5; D perhaps matches TRBD2 (5 bases). V gave up 2 bases and J gave up 3 bases, with 10 bases separating them. Germline CDR1 reads MNHNS; CDR2 reads SASEGT. This CDR3 is built from 14 residues.

The V gene is TRBV19, the J gene TRBJ1-6, with 7 nucleotides matching TRBD1. Germline loops: CDR1 LNHDA, CDR2 SQIVND (reference sequence). The CDR3 has 16 amino acids. Losses at the gene ends were 7 bases for V and 1 base for J; bases not matched to a gene: 7. CDR3 protein: CASTPDRRSYNSPLHF. The CDR3 nucleotides read TGTGCCAGTACCCCGGACAGGCGGTCCTATAATTCACCCCTCCACTTT. Full variable domain (remainder filled in from reference TRBV19 and TRBJ1-6): DGGITQSPKYLFRKEGQNVTLSCEQNLNHDAMYWYRQDPGQGLRLIYYSQIVNDFQKGDIAEGYSVSREKKESFPLTVTSAQKNPTAFYLCASTPDRRSYNSPLHFGNGTRLTVT.

This clonotype is labeled medium-sized. The chain is built from TRBV6-1 and TRBJ2-1; possibly TRBD1 for D (5 bases). The closer fit of TRBJ2-7 to the DNA end suggests the J call may be wrong. CDR3 length: 13 residues. The germline V gene encodes CDR1 MNHNS and CDR2 SASEGT. Here the CDR3 reads CASSEGQLNEQYF. The CDR3 coding sequence is TGTGCCAGCAGTGAAGGACAGTTAAATGAGCAGTACTTC.

CDR3 sequence: CASSFPSGPYNEQFF. CDR3 in DNA: TGTGCCAGCAGTTTCCCTAGCGGCCCTTACAATGAGCAGTTCTTC. The V and J genes are TRBV27 and TRBJ2-1; TRBD2 matches 7 bases. V lost 3 bases, J lost 4 bases, and 6 bases stayed unmatched. The CDR3 sequence is 15 residues long. Germline V gene lookup returns CDR1 MNHEY and CDR2 SMNVEV (reference sequence).

Notes on this clonotype: A read error is likely, as this CDR3 ends without the conserved phenylalanine or tryptophan. The DNA is omitted, as the CDR3 cannot be located on it reliably, and the CDR3 follows TCRdb's listing. The rearrangement joins TRBV7-2 to TRBJ2-6; the DNA was not used to check the table's D call, TRBD2. Germline CDR1 and CDR2: SGHTA and FQGNSA. Termini included, the CDR3 measures 18 amino acids. The CDR3 protein is CASSLDATTSRETQYFGA.

Comments on this clonotype: The junction shows a germline mismatch at one end, possibly a read error. The chain couples TRBV11-3 to TRBJ2-1; D perhaps matches TRBD1 (6 bases). Germline-derived CDR1 and CDR2 are SGHNT and YENEEA. This CDR3 contains 12 residues. Here the CDR3 reads CASSLVGRGPYF. CDR3 DNA sequence: TGTGCCAGCAGCTTAGTGGGCAGGGGACCGTACTTC.

This clonotype appeared a few times. This rearrangement joins TRBV6-9 to TRBJ2-4, with D uncertain. CDR1 MNHGY and CDR2 SVAAGI come from the germline V gene. Trimming took 3 bases from V and 13 from J, leaving 25 bases between them. This CDR3 region has 16 residues. The CDR3 spells CASSYSNGPYHNEQYF. The CDR3 DNA is TGTGCCAGCAGTTACTCGAATGGACCTTACCACAATGAGCAGTACTTC.

In its sample, this clonotype was seen a few times. CDR3: CASSPWTVGRAKNIQYF. Here the CDR3 DNA reads TGTGCCAGCAGCCCCTGGACAGTAGGGCGGGCCAAAAACATTCAGTACTTC. The rearrangement uses TRBV6-1 and TRBJ2-4; D might be TRBD1 (6 bases). Germline V gene sequence: CDR1 MNHNS, CDR2 SASEGT. The CDR3 runs 17 residues. Trimming took 6 bases from V and 1 from J, leaving 19 bases between them.

The chain employs TRBV7-2 and TRBJ2-5; maybe TRBD2 (7 bases). CDR1 is SGHTA, CDR2 FQGNSA, per germline. This CDR3 has 15 residues. Trimming pared 0 bases from V and 1 base from J, leaving 9 bases between. The CDR3 protein is CASSLAGGAQETQYF. The CDR3 DNA reads TGTGCCAGCAGCTTAGCGGGGGGGGCCCAAGAGACCCAGTACTTC.

This clonotype was found many times. The V gene is TRBV6-1, the J gene TRBJ2-1; the match to TRBD1 covers 8 bases. The tail of the sequence fits TRBJ2-7 better, so the J call may be wrong. The length of the CDR3 is 14 residues. The germline V gene encodes CDR1 MNHNS and CDR2 SASEGT. CDR3 nucleotide sequence: TGTGCCAGCAGTGAAACAGGGGGGACCTACGAGCAGTACTTC. It encodes CASSETGGTYEQYF.

This rearrangement joins TRBV4-3 to TRBJ1-5; D might be TRBD1 (6 bases). V lost 0 bases to trimming and J lost 5 bases, with 11 bases between them. Germline loops: CDR1 LGHNA, CDR2 YSLEER. The CDR3 is 15 residues long. CDR3 region: CASSQEGGDYQPQHF. The CDR3 region has the DNA TGCGCCAGCAGCCAAGAAGGGGGGGATTATCAGCCCCAGCATTTT.

This rearrangement joins TRBV6-1 to TRBJ2-3; maybe TRBD1 (8 bases). The end of the DNA aligns better with TRBJ2-1, so the J call may be wrong. Germline V lookup: CDR1 MNHNS, CDR2 SASEGT. The CDR3 has 15 amino acids. The CDR3 is CAIGDRTGTKETQFF. CDR3 coding DNA: TGTGCCATCGGGGATCGGACAGGGACTAAAGAGACCCAGTTCTTC.

In its sample, this clonotype was seen once. The CDR3 loop reads CASSSPGTLQYEQYF. The CDR3 DNA follows: TGTGCCAGCAGCTCCCCCGGGACCCTACAGTACGAGCAGTACTTC. The rearrangement uses TRBV11-3 and TRBJ2-1, with D perhaps matching TRBD1 or TRBD2 (5 bases each). Matching the DNA end better, TRBJ2-7 makes the J call doubtful. Germline CDR1 SGHNT, CDR2 YENEEA. This CDR3 contains 15 residues.

The chain recombines TRBV27 with TRBJ2-3, with a weak D call TRBD1 (6 bases). Near its end, the DNA agrees better with TRBJ2-1, so the J call may be wrong. CDR3 size: 14 residues. The V gene's germline CDR1 is MNHEY and CDR2 SMNVEV (reference sequence). The CDR3 DNA is TGTGCCAGCAGTTTATCGGACAGACCAGGTGAGCAGTTCTTC. As protein: CASSLSDRPGEQFF.

About this clonotype itself: This is likely a read error, given that the CDR3 carries no conserved phenylalanine or tryptophan at its end. The V call is TRBV28, the J call TRBJ2-1, with 7 bases matching TRBD1. CDR3 length: 14 amino acids. V lost 6 bases and J lost 10; bases outside the gene matches: 12. Germline CDR1 is MDHEN and CDR2 is SYDVKM. The CDR3 DNA follows: TGTGCCAGCAGAGGGGGCGTGCCTCCCTACGAGCAGTTCCTC. Translated, it gives CASRGGVPPYEQFL.

Sample share makes this clonotype medium-sized (0.01 to 0.1%). This chain connects TRBV7-3 to TRBJ2-5; D may be TRBD1 (5 bases). Trimming cost V 5 bases and J 12 bases, with 19 bases left between them. Germline CDR1 is SGHTA and CDR2 is FQGTGA. The CDR3 consists of 13 residues. Here the CDR3 reads CASSLRTDTREYF. The CDR3 DNA follows: TGTGCCAGCAGCCTACGGACGGATACCAGGGAGTACTTC.

This clonotype has a count of ten or more. The V and J genes are TRBV7-3 and TRBJ2-5; no clear D gene. Trimming removed 5 bases at V and 2 bases at J, with 9 bases between. The V gene's germline CDR1 is SGHTA and CDR2 FQGTGA. The CDR3 runs 13 residues. CDR3 sequence (DNA): TGTGCCAGCAGCGGCGGACGACAAGAGACCCAGTACTTC. Protein product: CASSGGRQETQYF.

The gene calls are TRBV25-1 and TRBJ2-3; unclear D gene. The V gene lost 5 bases and the J gene lost 2 bases, with 2 bases spanning the gap. There are 11 residues in the CDR3. Germline assignment: CDR1 MGHDK and CDR2 SYGVNS. The CDR3 loop reads CASSYTDTQYF. CDR3 in DNA: TGTGCCAGCAGTTACACAGATACGCAGTATTTT.

This clonotype was detected ten times or more. J is TRBJ2-5 and V is TRBV12-3 or TRBV12-4; 10 nucleotides align to TRBD1. The J call is uncertain, as TRBJ2-7 better fits the DNA end. The CDR3 consists of 14 residues. The CDR3 bases are TGTGCCAGCAGCTTCAGGACAGGGGGGCCCGAGCAGTACTTC. This codes for CASSFRTGGPEQYF.

This clonotype counts as medium-sized. The J gene is TRBJ2-5, the V gene TRBV12-5; D remains unclear. CDR1 is LGHNT and CDR2 is FRNRAP in the germline V gene. The CDR3 consists of 15 residues. V was pared by 4 bases and J by 5 bases, with 17 bases between. The CDR3 reads CASGSNVSLTETQYF. CDR3 in DNA: TGTGCTAGTGGTTCCAACGTGAGCTTGACGGAGACCCAGTACTTC.

This clonotype was recorded at least ten times. The V gene is TRBV11-3, the J gene TRBJ2-4; possibly TRBD2 for D (5 bases). This CDR3 has 12 amino acids. CDR1 and CDR2 (germline): SGHNT, YENEEA. V gave up 5 bases and J gave up 13 bases, with 15 bases separating them. This CDR3 reads CASSITRNEQYF. DNA for the CDR3: TGTGCCAGCAGCATTACTAGGAATGAGCAGTACTTC.

A word on this clonotype: This could be a read error, since a much larger clone is one nucleotide away. The chain employs TRBV7-2 and TRBJ1-5, with D unresolved. This CDR3 comprises 14 residues. In germline, CDR1 is SGHTA, CDR2 FQGNSA. The chain's CDR3 is CASSSPGEHQTQHF. The CDR3 bases are TGTGCCAGCAGCTCTCCCGGGGAGCATCAGACCCAGCATTTT.